The sequence of this TCR beta chain was determined in a study of T-cell reconstitution after alpha-beta-depleted transplantation in children. This CDR3 spans 13 amino acids. Trimming removed 7 bases at V and 5 bases at J, with 18 bases between. Germline V lookup: CDR1 SQVTM, CDR2 ANQGSEA. This clonotype was counted many times. Unique molecular identifiers were used to barcode this TCRbeta library. MiXCR was run by TCRdb on the PCR reads, yielding one entry per CDR3 protein. Of approximately 88,000 distinct CDR3 sequences in the sample, 10% to 15% were seen once. This chain connects TRBV29-1 to TRBJ2-7; tentatively, D is TRBD1 (6 bases). Material: PBMCs from the stem cell graft donor, obtained from the stem cell graft. The TCR comes from a human donor who donated a stem cell graft to a child with inherited bone marrow failure. The CDR3 region is CSGRDMIGNEQYF. The CDR3 bases are TGCAGCGGCCGGGACATGATCGGGAACGAGCAGTACTTC.